Here is one T cell receptor beta chain with its context. Antigen unknown. Each of the donors was a healthy adult who was HIV-negative and had not had a recent acute infection or vaccination. Each unsorted sample relied on about 90 million PBMCs as its source of genomic DNA. The CDR3 covers 16 residues. After removal of 5 bases from V and 1 base from J, the junction contained 8 bases not matched to a gene. Per the germline V gene, CDR1 is LGHNA and CDR2 is YNFKEQ. Using immunoSEQ multiplex PCR, the repertoire was profiled, and TCRdb retains in-frame clones only, with some absent. The table lists nearly 500,000 clones, 70% to 80% of them singletons. This sample is drawn from a study of shared clonotypes between healthy human individuals. Overall study: Researchers drew samples from a couple of women and a few men aged 18 to 49.

Study-wide results and limits: An expected dependence of interdonor clonotype sharing on sequencing depth was noted.

This sequence was found in a woman aged 35 to 49 in good health. Some clones in this sample may be carry-over from other donors' samples. The specimen was PBMCs. J is TRBJ2-5 and V is TRBV4-2; TRBD1 aligns across 9 bases. CDR3 nucleotides: TGTGCCAGCAGCAGAGGACAGGGGAGAACCCAAGAGACCCAGTACTTC. It yields the protein CASSRGQGRTQETQYF.